A single sample is the source of the 8 T cell receptor beta chains below, sequenced in a study of blood T cell repertoires in COVID-19. Sequencing was performed with immunoSEQ multiplex PCR; in TCRdb, only in-frame clones are kept and a portion is missing. This table has 210,000 or so clones, roughly 80% appearing once. The sample consisted of peripheral blood. The receptors were gathered from a woman aged 80 or over with acute or convalescent COVID-19.

The genes are TRBV5-1 and TRBJ2-7, with a possible D match to TRBD2 (5 bases). Looked up from germline, CDR1 is SGHRS and CDR2 is YFSETQ. Between the trimmed V and J ends, which lost 1 base and 4 bases, there was a span of 6 bases. This CDR3 contains 12 residues. CDR3 in DNA: TGCGCCAGCAGCTTGTCGGGGTACGAGCAGTACTTC. Protein sequence: CASSLSGYEQYF.

The chain carries TRBV11-3 and TRBJ2-1; tentative D call: TRBD1 (6 bases). Germline CDR1 SGHNT, CDR2 YENEEA. V lost 3 bases, J lost 4 bases, and 7 bases lay in between. The CDR3 sequence is 13 residues long. CDR3 DNA: TGTGCCAGCAGCTTTACAGGGTACAATGAGCAGTTCTTC. This encodes CASSFTGYNEQFF.

The chain uses TRBV5-4 and TRBJ2-1; D not certain. In germline, CDR1 is SGHNT, CDR2 YYREEE (reference sequence). The CDR3 loop spans 15 amino acids. The germline V and J ends were trimmed by 0 bases and 3 bases, with 10 bases remaining between them. The CDR3 nucleotides read TGTGCCAGCAGCTTGGGAGGCCTAGACTACAATGAGCAGTTCTTC. It specifies CASSLGGLDYNEQFF.

This sequence joins TRBV6-2 or TRBV6-3 and TRBJ2-1; D is perhaps TRBD2 (6 bases). Germline V gene data show CDR1 as MNHEY and CDR2 as SVGEGT. Trimming stripped 0 bases from V and 0 bases from J, with 18 bases between. The CDR3 runs 19 residues. This CDR3 is CASSYSAYVAGSSYNEQFF. DNA for the CDR3: TGTGCCAGCAGTTACTCTGCATACGTTGCGGGGAGCTCCTACAATGAGCAGTTCTTC.

The chain employs TRBV27 and TRBJ1-1; 7 nucleotides agree with TRBD1. The CDR3 runs to 16 residues. CDR1 and CDR2 from the germline V gene are MNHEY and SMNVEV (reference sequence). With 5 bases clipped from V and 1 base from J, the junction kept 10 bases outside the gene matches. Here the CDR3 DNA reads TGTGCCAGCAGTATGCGACAGGGTATTACGAACACTGAAGCTTTCTTT. Translation gives CASSMRQGITNTEAFF.

This chain connects TRBV27 to TRBJ2-7; D perhaps matches TRBD1 (5 bases). The CDR3 consists of 14 residues. Looked up from germline, CDR1 is MNHEY and CDR2 is SMNVEV (reference sequence). Trimming removed 0 bases at V and 6 bases at J, with 12 bases between. The CDR3 sequence is CASSLSQGLGEQYF. The CDR3 region has the DNA TGTGCCAGCAGTTTATCTCAGGGTCTGGGCGAGCAGTACTTC.

The chain combines TRBV6-5 with TRBJ1-4; 7 nucleotides agree with TRBD1. This CDR3 is built from 15 residues. J gave up 5 bases and V 0 bases, and 3 bases lay outside the gene matches. The V gene's germline CDR1 is MNHEY and CDR2 SVGAGI. The CDR3 sequence is CASSYSQGHNEKLFF. The CDR3 DNA reads as TGTGCCAGCAGTTACTCACAGGGGCACAATGAAAAACTGTTTTTT.

This rearrangement joins TRBV27 to TRBJ1-6; D not resolved. Per the germline V gene, CDR1 is MNHEY and CDR2 is SMNVEV (reference sequence). The length of the CDR3 is 12 residues. Trimming removed 5 bases at V and 7 bases at J, with 6 bases between. The DNA of the CDR3 is TGTGCCAGCAGTCCACTAAATTCACCCCTCCACTTT. Its translation is CASSPLNSPLHF.